This T cell receptor (beta chain) derives from a study of cytomegalovirus exposure and HLA in healthy donors. Study-wide context: Among the approximately 430 donors who were genotyped, approximately 83% fell in the genetic ancestry cluster that is associated with self-reported Caucasian donors. Study-level results: In an earlier analysis, productive rearrangement rates for most beta V segments clustered near 87% or 30%. The authors considered a cluster of highly shared sequence variants likely to be a sequencing artifact. The study labeled 150 to 200 TCR beta chains cytomegalovirus-associated.

Germline CDR1 and CDR2: MNHEY and SVGAGI. This CDR3 has 13 amino acids. V was pared by 6 bases and J by 3 bases, with 8 bases between. The PCR contained 60 Vbeta and 13 Jbeta primers. Using immunoSEQ multiplex PCR, the repertoire was profiled, and TCRdb retains in-frame clones only, with some absent. The sample contains more than 95,000 clones, around 70% of which appear only once. A word on this clone: Its specificity is not known.

This clonotype originated in a man aged 35 to 55 in good health and CMV-seronegative. The gene calls are TRBV6-5 and TRBJ2-2; possibly TRBD1 for D (5 bases). Sequencing input: PBMCs. The CDR3 DNA is TGTGCCAGCAGCGGACAAGACACCGGGGAGCTGTTTTTT. Its translation is CASSGQDTGELFF.